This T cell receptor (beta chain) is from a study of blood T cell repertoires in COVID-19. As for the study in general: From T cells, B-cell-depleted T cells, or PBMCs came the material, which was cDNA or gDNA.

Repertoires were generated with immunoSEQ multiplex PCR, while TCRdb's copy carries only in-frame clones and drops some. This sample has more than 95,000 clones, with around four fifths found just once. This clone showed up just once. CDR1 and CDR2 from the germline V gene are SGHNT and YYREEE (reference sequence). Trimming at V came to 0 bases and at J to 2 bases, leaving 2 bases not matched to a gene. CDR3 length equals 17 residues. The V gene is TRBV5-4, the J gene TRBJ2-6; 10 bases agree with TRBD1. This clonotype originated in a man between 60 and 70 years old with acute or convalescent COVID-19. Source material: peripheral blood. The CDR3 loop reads CASSLGTGGTGANVLTF. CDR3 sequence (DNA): TGTGCCAGCAGCTTGGGGACAGGGGGGACTGGGGCCAACGTCCTGACTTTC.